Each of the 8 T cell receptor beta chains below was sequenced from the same sample in a study of shared clonotypes between healthy human individuals. Using immunoSEQ multiplex PCR, the repertoire was profiled, and TCRdb retains in-frame clones only, with some absent. The table records about 680,000 clones, about 74% of them present only once. Sequenced input: memory CD4+ T cells sorted from blood. Subset defined: CD45RA-negative fraction. These TCRs come from a woman under 40 in good health.

V usage is TRBV5-1 and J usage is TRBJ2-3; no clear D. The CDR3 sequence is 16 residues long. V gave up 5 bases and J gave up 1 base, with 17 bases separating them. From germline, CDR1 is SGHRS and CDR2 YFSETQ. DNA of the CDR3: TGCGCCAGCAGTTGGGGTGCGGCTAGTCGCACAGATACGCAGTATTTT. Translation gives CASSWGAASRTDTQYF.

This clone occurred once. This chain uses TRBV28 with TRBJ1-2; 11 bases are a match to TRBD1. The germline CDR1 and CDR2 sequences are MDHEN and SYDVKM. V lost 11 bases to trimming and J lost 8 bases; unmatched junction nucleotides: 13. This CDR3 spans 14 amino acids. CDR3 loop: CAGHFGQGARGYTF. CDR3 nucleotide sequence: TGTGCCGGACACTTCGGACAGGGGGCGCGCGGCTACACCTTC.

The chain employs TRBV7-2 and TRBJ2-7, with 10 nucleotides matching TRBD2. Germline V gives CDR1 SGHTA, CDR2 FQGNSA. This CDR3 region has 14 residues. The trim removed 5 bases at V and 3 bases at J, leaving 4 bases unmatched. This chain's CDR3 is CASSPGLAFYEQYF. The CDR3 DNA sequence: TGTGCCAGCAGCCCGGGACTAGCGTTCTACGAGCAGTACTTC.

V is TRBV7-9 and J is TRBJ1-1, with 7 bases aligning to TRBD1. Per germline, CDR1 SEHNR and CDR2 FQNEAQ (reference sequence). V gave up 5 bases and J gave up 0 bases; unmatched junction bases: 9. The CDR3 sequence is 16 residues long. The CDR3 reads CASSPPRGRLNTEAFF. The CDR3 DNA follows: TGTGCCAGCAGCCCCCCGAGGGGGCGTCTGAACACTGAAGCTTTCTTT.

This sequence joins TRBV2 and TRBJ2-5, with a weak D call TRBD1 (7 bases). CDR3 length: 14 amino acids. Germline assignment: CDR1 SNHLY and CDR2 FYNNEI. V lost 8 bases and J lost 4, with 17 bases in between. CDR3 loop: CASDLRGVRETQYF. CDR3 bases: TGTGCCAGCGACCTCAGGGGGGTTAGAGAGACCCAGTACTTC. Together with reference TRBV2 and TRBJ2-5, the CDR3 gives the full variable domain: EPEVTQTPSHQVTQMGQEVILRCVPISNHLYFYWYRQILGQKVEFLVSFYNNEISEKSEIFDDQFSVERPDGSNFTLKIRSTKLEDSAMYFCASDLRGVRETQYFGPGTRLLVL.

The chain is built from TRBV18 and TRBJ2-7; D call uncertain. The CDR3 is made up of 13 amino acids. V dropped 5 bases and J dropped 1 base, with 9 bases sitting between them. CDR1 KGHSH and CDR2 LQKENI come from the germline V gene. The CDR3 reads CASSIGGSYEQYF. CDR3 in DNA: TGTGCCAGCTCAATAGGTGGGTCCTACGAGCAGTACTTC.

The rearrangement joins TRBV30 to TRBJ1-4, with a weak D call TRBD1 (5 bases). This CDR3 has 14 residues. Deletions cut 3 bases from V and 3 bases from J, with 11 bases between. Germline lookup yields CDR1 GTSNPN and CDR2 SVGIG (reference sequence). The CDR3 loop reads CAWRIQGANEKLFF. The CDR3 region has the DNA TGTGCCTGGAGAATACAAGGGGCTAATGAAAAACTGTTTTTT.

This clone has only a few counts. The chain has TRBV6-5 and TRBJ2-1, with unresolved D. The CDR3 consists of 15 residues. CDR1 MNHEY and CDR2 SVGAGI come from the germline V gene. Trimming took off 5 bases at V and 3 bases at J, with 14 bases between the two ends. CDR3 in DNA: TGTGCCAGCAGTCGACCCAGTCTGGGCTACAATGAGCAGTTCTTC. This translates into CASSRPSLGYNEQFF.